This passage covers 8 T cell receptor beta chains from one sample sequenced in a study of blood T cell repertoires in COVID-19. Clones were sequenced by immunoSEQ multiplex PCR, and TCRdb holds only the in-frame ones, with some missing. This repertoire shows 410,000 or so clones, 86% found once; its top ten account for more than 1.4%. The material sequenced was peripheral blood. All receptors come from a woman aged 25 to 45 with active or convalescent COVID-19.

This clone has a single count. The genes are TRBV5-1 and TRBJ1-4, with D unclear. Germline V gene sequence: CDR1 SGHRS, CDR2 YFSETQ. V gave up 0 bases and J gave up 8 bases, with 11 bases separating them. This CDR3 contains 14 residues. The DNA for the CDR3 is TGCGCCAGCAGCTTGGCCGGGGTGGAGGAAAAACTGTTTTTT. It is translated as CASSLAGVEEKLFF.

The J gene is TRBJ1-5, the V gene TRBV19; D not resolved. This CDR3 has 13 residues. V was cut by 3 bases and J by 3 bases, with 6 bases left in between. Germline V gene sequence: CDR1 LNHDA, CDR2 SQIVND (reference sequence). Here the CDR3 reads CASSMRINQPQHF. The CDR3 DNA sequence: TGTGCCAGTAGTATGCGCATCAATCAGCCCCAGCATTTT.

This chain uses TRBV30 with TRBJ1-3; a weak D match, TRBD1 (6 bases). V lost 2 bases to trimming and J lost 4 bases, with 12 bases between them. This CDR3 has 14 residues. CDR1 and CDR2 from the germline V gene are GTSNPN and SVGIG (reference sequence). The CDR3 spells CAWSPAGGGNTIYF. The CDR3, as DNA: TGTGCCTGGAGTCCCGCGGGGGGCGGAAACACCATATATTTT.

The chain joins TRBV6-5 to TRBJ1-4, with 10 nucleotides matching TRBD1. V lost 6 bases and J lost 7; bases outside the gene matches: 8. The germline V gene encodes CDR1 MNHEY and CDR2 SVGAGI. This CDR3 has 15 residues. For the CDR3, the DNA is TGTGCCAGCAGCACCAGACAGGGGGCTGGTGAAAAACTGTTTTTT. Its protein is CASSTRQGAGEKLFF.

This chain uses TRBV5-1 with TRBJ2-1; 8 bases match TRBD1. V lost 3 bases to trimming and J lost 5 bases; unmatched junction nucleotides: 10. The CDR3 contains 16 residues. Germline lookup yields CDR1 SGHRS and CDR2 YFSETQ. The CDR3 spells CASSSPDRGQNNEQFF. The CDR3 DNA follows: TGCGCCAGCAGCTCCCCCGACAGGGGACAAAACAATGAGCAGTTCTTC.

DNA of the CDR3: TGTGCCAGCTCACTCGGACAGGGGAACACTGAAGCTTTCTTT. Its protein product is CASSLGQGNTEAFF. This sequence joins TRBV18 and TRBJ1-1; 8 positions agree with TRBD1. The germline V gene encodes CDR1 KGHSH and CDR2 LQKENI. The CDR3 contains 14 residues. J was trimmed by 1 base and V by 4 bases; bases with no gene match: 2.

The chain recombines TRBV5-5 with TRBJ1-1; D is unclear. The CDR3 is 12 amino acids. In germline, CDR1 is SGHKS, CDR2 YYEKEE (reference sequence). The germline V and J ends were trimmed by 1 base and 4 bases, with 5 bases remaining between them. The chain's CDR3 is CASSLLGTEAFF. Written as DNA, the CDR3 is TGTGCCAGCAGCTTGCTCGGCACTGAAGCTTTCTTT.

The rearrangement links TRBV28 to TRBJ2-5; D may be TRBD2 (6 bases). V lost 4 bases and J lost 0, with 9 bases in between. CDR1 and CDR2 (germline): MDHEN, SYDVKM. The CDR3 has 14 amino acids. The CDR3 reads CASSSRDYQETQYF. Written as DNA, the CDR3 is TGTGCCAGCAGTTCCCGGGACTACCAAGAGACCCAGTACTTC.